This T cell receptor (beta chain) was recovered during a study of blood T cell repertoires in COVID-19 (dated by TCRdb to about 2020). As for the study more broadly: The collaborator samples originated in the United States, Italy and Spain and spanned the acute and convalescent phases of COVID-19. Samples were obtained from the ongoing ImmuneRACE study (first 160 participants) and from 1,200 or so subjects provided by 6 global collaborators. Deeply sampled blood TCRbeta repertoires from subjects exposed to, actively infected with, or recovered from COVID-19 were included in the dataset. Sample metadata almost always included a de-identified subject ID, COVID-19 status, age in years and sex. The prospective study material was composed of cDNA or gDNA derived from T cells, B-cell-depleted T cells, or PBMCs. HLA class I and class II types, where available, came from metadata supplied by the sample provider rather than from assay-based typing. The repertoires were made available in a free public database intended to serve as a resource for research on the immune response to SARS-CoV-2. What the work shows at the level of the full study, not this receptor alone: Clinical and demographic metadata were provided uncurated, with the amount varying by source and participant.

CDR1 is given as KGHSH and CDR2 as LQKENI, both from the germline V gene. The junction carries 11 bases between V and J, which are trimmed by 2 bases and 4 bases respectively. The CDR3 holds 14 amino acids from the cysteine to the phenylalanine. The read is trimmed to its CDR3 DNA, 42 bases read in frame from base 1. The immunoSEQ Assay, a bias-controlled multiplex PCR, was used to amplify TCRbeta CDR3 regions from genomic DNA. Concerning the study's data processing: Within the assay, amplification of reference gene primers was used to estimate how many nucleated cells each sample contained. To quantify the absolute abundance of each unique TCRbeta CDR3 rearrangement, sequence reads were collapsed and filtered. For each sample, productive Simpson clonality was calculated by taking the square root of Simpson's diversity index across productive rearrangements. TCRdb holds this immuneACCESS table with in-frame rearrangements only. Some clones are missing; in checked studies, unresolved V genes explain under half, and the rest has no known cause. V and J calls and clone size are as listed in that table; D and trimming were resolved from the DNA. This sample comprises 150,000 to 200,000 clones, approximately 90% of them detected only once. More than 0.75% of the sample rests with the top ten.

About this clone itself: Its antigen is unknown. Per-nucleotide qualities are absent, and no much larger clonotype sits a single base away.

Enrolling through a virtual design, the prospective study's participants ranged in age from about 18 to 89 years and lived across some 22 United States geographic areas. Cohort assignment in the prospective study relied on participant-reported clinical history from a screening survey and a study questionnaire. Recovered participants in ImmuneRACE Cohort 3 were defined as having two consecutive negative NP/OP PCR tests, clearance from a healthcare professional, or resolution of symptoms. In the prospective study, mobile phlebotomists collected whole blood, serum and a nasopharyngeal or oropharyngeal swab from each participant. Participants in the prospective study had the option to provide additional blood draws and questionnaires over an approximately 2-month period. Before DNA extraction, prospective study blood samples were shipped either frozen or at room temperature.

Rearrangement joined TRBV18 to TRBJ1-1; TRBD1 is perhaps the D gene, given 5 matching bases. Sequenced: PBMCs or T cells enriched from blood (not recorded which). The TCR comes from a woman aged 18-29 years who had recovered from COVID-19. The DNA sequence is given as TGTGCCAGCTCACCATCCAGGGAACCCACTGAAGCTTTCTTT. The translation is CASSPSREPTEAFF.